Presented here are 9 T cell receptor beta chains from one specimen sequenced in a study of CD8 T cells in ankylosing spondylitis. One entry per CDR3 protein results from TCRdb running MiXCR on the 5' RACE reads. The sample lists around 150,000 distinct CDR3 sequences; 25% to 35% were seen once. The sample taken for sequencing was synovial fluid, either unsorted or a sorted T cell fraction (not recorded which). These receptors originate from a male donor with ankylosing spondylitis.

This chain connects TRBV20-1 to TRBJ1-2; D is ambiguous. V was pared by 6 bases and J by 4 bases, with 18 bases between. CDR3 length: 14 residues. Germline V lookup: CDR1 DFQATT, CDR2 SNEGSKA (reference sequence). DNA for the CDR3: TGCAGTGCACCCTCCGCGGGTACTAGCTATGGCTACACCTTC. It translates to CSAPSAGTSYGYTF.

This clonotype has a handful of counts. The V call is TRBV20-1, the J call TRBJ1-4; 7 bases are a match to TRBD1. The CDR3 covers 15 residues. CDR1 is DFQATT, CDR2 SNEGSKA, per germline (reference sequence). V gave up 6 bases and J gave up 2 bases; unmatched junction bases: 9. CDR3: CSALRQGTTNEKLFF. CDR3 in DNA: TGCAGTGCCCTTAGACAGGGCACTACTAATGAAAAACTGTTTTTT.

The rearrangement joins TRBV20-1 to TRBJ1-3, with D possibly TRBD1 on 6 matching bases. V shed 2 bases and J shed 7 bases, with 9 bases lying between them. The germline V gene has CDR1 DFQATT and CDR2 SNEGSKA (reference sequence). CDR3 length equals 12 residues. The CDR3 DNA follows: TGCAGTGCTAGAACAGGGAAGAACACCATATATTTT. Its protein is CSARTGKNTIYF.

This clonotype was detected only a few times. The CDR3 sequence is CSADGSGTGTDEAFF. The CDR3 DNA is TGCAGCGCCGATGGATCGGGGACCGGGACAGACGAAGCTTTCTTT. The chain has TRBV29-1 and TRBJ1-1; 7 nucleotides line up with TRBD1. This CDR3 region has 15 residues. Trimming removed 7 bases from V and 8 bases from J; junction bases left unmatched: 19. Looked up from germline, CDR1 is SQVTM and CDR2 is ANQGSEA.

V and J are TRBV11-2 and TRBJ1-2; TRBD1 might be the D (6 bases). V was pared by 4 bases and J by 7 bases, with 16 bases between. The CDR3 spans 14 residues. Germline V gives CDR1 SGHAT, CDR2 FQNNGV. DNA of the CDR3: TGTGCCAGCAGCTCCCAACCGGGACATGCTGGCTACACCTTC. Translating gives CASSSQPGHAGYTF.

This clonotype showed up many times. The genes are TRBV5-6 and TRBJ2-5, with a weak D call TRBD1 (6 bases). Germline CDR1 is SGHDT and CDR2 is YYEEEE. V gave up 2 bases and J gave up 4 bases, with 9 bases separating them. There are 13 residues in the CDR3. CDR3 residues: CASSLQGRETQYF. The CDR3 DNA follows: TGTGCCAGCAGCTTACAGGGTCGAGAGACCCAGTACTTC.

This clonotype was seen a few times. V is TRBV12-5 and J is TRBJ2-1; the match to TRBD2 covers 9 bases. Per germline, CDR1 LGHNT and CDR2 FRNRAP. The CDR3 is made up of 15 amino acids. The trim removed 6 bases at V and 4 bases at J, leaving 7 bases unmatched. The CDR3 is CASGPGTSKYNEQFF. The CDR3 nucleotides read TGTGCTAGTGGCCCCGGGACTAGCAAATACAATGAGCAGTTCTTC.

In this sample, this clonotype turned up a few times. This chain links TRBV7-3 with TRBJ2-3; D call uncertain. Germline V gene sequence: CDR1 SGHTA, CDR2 FQGTGA. Trimming shortened V by 4 bases and J by 2 bases, and 10 bases separated the two germline ends. The CDR3 extends over 14 amino acids. The CDR3 sequence: CASSSQGYTDTQYF. The CDR3 bases are TGTGCCAGCAGCTCACAAGGTTACACAGATACGCAGTATTTT.

The rearrangement links TRBV5-6 to TRBJ2-1; TRBD2 matches 10 bases. The germline gives CDR1 SGHDT, CDR2 YYEEEE. J gave up 5 bases and V 1 base, and 3 bases lay outside the gene matches. The CDR3 consists of 15 residues. DNA for the CDR3: TGTGCCAGCAGCTTGCCTAGCGGGGGAAACAATGAGCAGTTCTTC. It is translated as CASSLPSGGNNEQFF.